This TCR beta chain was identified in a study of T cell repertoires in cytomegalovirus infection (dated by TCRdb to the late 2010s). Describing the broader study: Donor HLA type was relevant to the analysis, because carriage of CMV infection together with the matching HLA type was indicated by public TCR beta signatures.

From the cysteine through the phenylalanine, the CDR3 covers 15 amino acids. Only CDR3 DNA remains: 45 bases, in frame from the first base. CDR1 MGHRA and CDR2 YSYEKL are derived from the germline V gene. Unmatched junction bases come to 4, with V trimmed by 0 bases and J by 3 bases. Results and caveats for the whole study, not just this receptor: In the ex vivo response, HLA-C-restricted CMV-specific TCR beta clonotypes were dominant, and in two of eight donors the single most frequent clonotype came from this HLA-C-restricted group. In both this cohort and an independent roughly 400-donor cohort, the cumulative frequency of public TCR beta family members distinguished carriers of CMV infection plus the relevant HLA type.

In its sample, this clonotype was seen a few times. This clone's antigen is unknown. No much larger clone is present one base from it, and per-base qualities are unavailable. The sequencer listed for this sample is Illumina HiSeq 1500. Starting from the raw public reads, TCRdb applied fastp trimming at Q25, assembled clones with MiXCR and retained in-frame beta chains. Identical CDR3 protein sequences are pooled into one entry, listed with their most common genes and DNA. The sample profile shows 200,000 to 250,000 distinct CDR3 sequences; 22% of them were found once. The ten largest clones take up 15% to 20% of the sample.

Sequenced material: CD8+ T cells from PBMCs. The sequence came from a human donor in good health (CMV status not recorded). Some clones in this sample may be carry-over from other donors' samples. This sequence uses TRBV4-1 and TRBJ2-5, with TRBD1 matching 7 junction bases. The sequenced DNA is TGCGCCAGCAGCCAAGATCGAGGACAGGAAGAGACCCAGTACTTC. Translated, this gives CASSQDRGQEETQYF.